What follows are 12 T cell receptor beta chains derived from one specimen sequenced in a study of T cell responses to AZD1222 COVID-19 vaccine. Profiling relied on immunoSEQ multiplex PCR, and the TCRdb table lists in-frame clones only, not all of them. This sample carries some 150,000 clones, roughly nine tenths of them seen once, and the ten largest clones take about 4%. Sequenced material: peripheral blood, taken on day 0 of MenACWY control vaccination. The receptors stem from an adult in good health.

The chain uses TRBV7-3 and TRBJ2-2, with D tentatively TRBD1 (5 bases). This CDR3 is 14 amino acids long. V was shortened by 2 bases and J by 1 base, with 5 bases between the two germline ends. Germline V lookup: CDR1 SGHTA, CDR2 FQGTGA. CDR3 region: CASSLQGNTGELFF. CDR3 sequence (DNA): TGTGCCAGCAGCTTACAGGGGAACACCGGGGAGCTGTTTTTT.

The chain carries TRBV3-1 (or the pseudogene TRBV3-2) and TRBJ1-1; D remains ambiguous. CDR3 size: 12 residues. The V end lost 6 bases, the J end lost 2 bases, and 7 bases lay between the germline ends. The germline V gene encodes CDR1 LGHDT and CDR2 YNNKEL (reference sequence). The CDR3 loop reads CASRRGNTEAFF. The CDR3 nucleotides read TGTGCCAGCAGGCGAGGCAACACTGAAGCTTTCTTT.

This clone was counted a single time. In DNA form, the CDR3 reads TGTGCCAGCTCACCGGGACAGGGGATTCGTTCACCCCTCCACTTT. It encodes CASSPGQGIRSPLHF. The genes are TRBV18 and TRBJ1-6, with TRBD1 identical over 10 bases. V lost 3 bases to trimming and J lost 9 bases; unmatched junction nucleotides: 5. Germline loops: CDR1 KGHSH, CDR2 LQKENI. The CDR3 spans 15 residues. Looking up the rest from reference TRBV18 and TRBJ1-6 gives the full variable domain: NAGVMQNPRHLVRRRGQEARLRCSPMKGHSHVYWYRQLPEEGLKFMVYLQKENIIDESGMPKERFSAEFPKEGPSILRIQQVVRGDSAAYFCASSPGQGIRSPLHFGNGTRLTVT.

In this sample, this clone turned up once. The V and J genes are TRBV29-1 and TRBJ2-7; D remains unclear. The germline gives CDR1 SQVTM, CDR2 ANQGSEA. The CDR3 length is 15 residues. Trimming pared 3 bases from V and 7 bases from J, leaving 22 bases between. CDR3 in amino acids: CSVEAHPRRLGEQYF. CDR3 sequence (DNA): TGCAGCGTTGAGGCCCACCCGCGAAGATTGGGGGAGCAGTACTTC.

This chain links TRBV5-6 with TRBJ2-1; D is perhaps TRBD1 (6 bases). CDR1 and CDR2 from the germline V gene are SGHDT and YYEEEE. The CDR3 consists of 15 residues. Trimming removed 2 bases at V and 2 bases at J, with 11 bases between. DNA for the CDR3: TGTGCCAGCAGCTTTAGGCAGGGGCCCTACAATGAGCAGTTCTTC. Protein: CASSFRQGPYNEQFF. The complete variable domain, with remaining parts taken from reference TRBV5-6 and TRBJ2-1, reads DAGVTQSPTHLIKTRGQQVTLRCSPKSGHDTVSWYQQALGQGPQFIFQYYEEEERQRGNFPDRFSGHQFPNYSSELNVNALLLGDSALYLCASSFRQGPYNEQFFGPGTRLTVL.

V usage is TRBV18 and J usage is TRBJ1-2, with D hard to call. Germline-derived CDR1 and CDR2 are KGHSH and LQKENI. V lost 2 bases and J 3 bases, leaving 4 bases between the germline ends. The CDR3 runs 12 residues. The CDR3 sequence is CASSPGDYGYTF. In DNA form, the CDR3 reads TGTGCCAGCTCACCAGGGGACTATGGCTACACCTTC.

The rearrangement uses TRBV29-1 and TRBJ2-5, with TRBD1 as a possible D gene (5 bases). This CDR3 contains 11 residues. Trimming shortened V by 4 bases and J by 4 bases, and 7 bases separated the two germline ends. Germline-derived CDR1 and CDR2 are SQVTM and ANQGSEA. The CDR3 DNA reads TGCAGCGTTGGCAGGGTAGAGACCCAGTACTTC. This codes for CSVGRVETQYF.

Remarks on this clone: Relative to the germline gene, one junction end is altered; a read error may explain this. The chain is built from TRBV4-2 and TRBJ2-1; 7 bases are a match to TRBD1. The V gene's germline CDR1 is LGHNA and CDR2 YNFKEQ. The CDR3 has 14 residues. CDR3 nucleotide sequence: TGTGCCAGCAGCCCGGGACAGTCCTACAATGAACAGTTCTTC. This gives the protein CASSPGQSYNEQFF.

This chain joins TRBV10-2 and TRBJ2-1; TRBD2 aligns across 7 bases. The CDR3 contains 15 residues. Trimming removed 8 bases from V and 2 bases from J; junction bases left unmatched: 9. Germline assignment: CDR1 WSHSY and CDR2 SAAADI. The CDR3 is CASGKSGAAYNEQFF. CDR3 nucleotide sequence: TGCGCCAGCGGAAAAAGCGGGGCAGCCTACAATGAGCAGTTCTTC.

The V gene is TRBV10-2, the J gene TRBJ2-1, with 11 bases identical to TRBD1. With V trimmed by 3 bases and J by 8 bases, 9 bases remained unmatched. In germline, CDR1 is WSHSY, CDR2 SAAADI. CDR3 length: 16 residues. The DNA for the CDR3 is TGCGCCAGCAGTGAACCAACCGGGACAGGGGGGGATGAGCAGTTCTTC. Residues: CASSEPTGTGGDEQFF.

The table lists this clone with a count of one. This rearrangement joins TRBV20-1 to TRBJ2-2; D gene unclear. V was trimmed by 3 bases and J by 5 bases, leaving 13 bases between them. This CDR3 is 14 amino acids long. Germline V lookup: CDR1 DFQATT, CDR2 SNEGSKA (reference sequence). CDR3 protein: CSASRSSWTGELFF. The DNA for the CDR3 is TGCAGTGCTAGTAGGTCCTCTTGGACCGGGGAGCTGTTTTTT.

The CDR3 is CASSLRDVRRETQYF. As DNA, the CDR3 is TGCGCCAGCAGCTTACGAGACGTACGAAGAGAGACCCAGTACTTC. This chain links TRBV5-1 with TRBJ2-5; D gene unclear. CDR1 SGHRS and CDR2 YFSETQ come from the germline V gene. The V end lost 2 bases, the J end lost 4 bases, and 15 bases lay between the germline ends. The CDR3 spans 15 residues.